This TCR beta chain emerged from a study of T-cell memory formation after mild COVID-19. Study background: The two donors had largely donor-specific TCR clusters. The study's findings and limits: Pre-infection memory held some responding clones, suggesting pre-existing cross-reactive T cells responded.

5'RACE with constant-segment primers yielded barcoded, UMI-tagged TCR alpha and TCR beta cDNA libraries. TCRdb passed the 5' RACE reads through MiXCR, listing each CDR3 protein once. The sample contains 100,000 or so distinct CDR3 sequences, more than 9.5% of which appear only once. Germline lookup yields CDR1 SQVTM and CDR2 ANQGSEA. The trim removed 6 bases at V and 3 bases at J, leaving 15 bases unmatched. The CDR3 consists of 16 residues. Concerning this clonotype itself: Its antigen is unknown.

The clonotype originates from a man between 18 and 29 years old who had mild COVID-19 (a few samples of this study predate the infection). Cell type and time point are not known. Sequenced: PBMCs or a T cell subset sorted from them (not recorded which). The chain links TRBV29-1 to TRBJ1-1; 8 bases are shared with TRBD1. The CDR3 region has the DNA TGCAGCGTCGAGACGGAGGGAGACAGGGGTCACACTGAAGCTTTCTTT. Translating it yields CSVETEGDRGHTEAFF.